Reported below is one TCR beta chain. Its specificity is unknown. The data originate from a study of a mutant IDH1 vaccine in newly diagnosed glioma. Overall study context: In weeks 1, 3, 5, 7, 11, 15, 19 and 23, patients were vaccinated. Initiation of the vaccine course occurred 4-6 weeks after radiotherapy alone, or alongside temozolomide cycles. Previous care, which was radiotherapy, temozolomide, or both, most often involved both.

Using immunoSEQ multiplex PCR, the repertoire was profiled, and TCRdb retains in-frame clones only, with some absent. Among about 38,000 clones listed, around three quarters were seen once. Time point described: week 5, during vaccination. Every vaccination contained 300 ug of the mutant IDH1 20-mer peptide and was paired with topical imiquimod. Germline assignment: CDR1 MNHEY and CDR2 SVGAGI. This CDR3 contains 12 residues. V lost 6 bases, J lost 5 bases, and 7 bases lay in between. This sequence was found in a man in his forties with glioma. The J gene is TRBJ2-2, the V gene TRBV6-5; a weak D match, TRBD2 (5 bases). This specimen consisted of PBMCs, obtained from a glioma patient whose treatment included an IDH1 peptide vaccine. Written as DNA, the CDR3 is TGTGCCAGCAGGTCGGGGACCGGGGAGCTGTTTTTT. Protein: CASRSGTGELFF.